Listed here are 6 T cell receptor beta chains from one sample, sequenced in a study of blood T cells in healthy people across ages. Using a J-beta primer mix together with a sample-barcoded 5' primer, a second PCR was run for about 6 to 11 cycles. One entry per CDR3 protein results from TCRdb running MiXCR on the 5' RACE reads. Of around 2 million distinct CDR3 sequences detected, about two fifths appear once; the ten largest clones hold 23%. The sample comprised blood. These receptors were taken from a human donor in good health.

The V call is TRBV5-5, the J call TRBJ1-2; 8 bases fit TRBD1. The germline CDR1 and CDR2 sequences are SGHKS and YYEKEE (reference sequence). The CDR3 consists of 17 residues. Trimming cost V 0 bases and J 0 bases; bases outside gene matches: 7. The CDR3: CASSLVQGGTPNYGYTF. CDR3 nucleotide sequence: TGTGCCAGCAGCTTGGTACAGGGGGGAACGCCTAACTATGGCTACACCTTC.

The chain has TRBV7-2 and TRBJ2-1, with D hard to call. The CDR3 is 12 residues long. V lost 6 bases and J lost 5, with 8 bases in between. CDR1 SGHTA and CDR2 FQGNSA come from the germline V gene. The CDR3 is CASRFNHNEQFF. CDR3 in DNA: TGTGCCAGCAGGTTCAACCACAATGAGCAGTTCTTC.

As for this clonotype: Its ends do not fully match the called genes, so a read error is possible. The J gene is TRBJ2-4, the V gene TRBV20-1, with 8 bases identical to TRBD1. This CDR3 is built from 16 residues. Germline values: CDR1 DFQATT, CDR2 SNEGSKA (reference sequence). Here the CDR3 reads CSTRQQGESAKNIQYF. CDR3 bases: TGCAGTACTAGACAACAGGGGGAGTCAGCCAAAAACATTCAGTACTTC.

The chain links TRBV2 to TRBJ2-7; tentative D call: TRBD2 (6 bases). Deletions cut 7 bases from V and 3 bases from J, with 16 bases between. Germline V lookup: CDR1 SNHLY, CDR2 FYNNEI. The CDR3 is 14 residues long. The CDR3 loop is CASIPRPGDYEQYF. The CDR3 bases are TGTGCCAGCATCCCGAGACCGGGGGACTACGAGCAGTACTTC. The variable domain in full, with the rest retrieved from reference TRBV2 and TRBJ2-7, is EPEVTQTPSHQVTQMGQEVILRCVPISNHLYFYWYRQILGQKVEFLVSFYNNEISEKSEIFDDQFSVERPDGSNFTLKIRSTKLEDSAMYFCASIPRPGDYEQYFGPGTRLTVT.

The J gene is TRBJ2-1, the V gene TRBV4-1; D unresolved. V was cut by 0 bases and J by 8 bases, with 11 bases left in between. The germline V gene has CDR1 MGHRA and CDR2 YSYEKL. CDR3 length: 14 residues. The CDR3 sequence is CASSQETPWDEQFF. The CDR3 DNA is TGCGCCAGCAGCCAAGAAACCCCATGGGATGAGCAGTTCTTC.

CDR3 in amino acids: CASSRSRPVSSYNEQFF. The CDR3 region has the DNA TGCGCCAGCAGCCGCTCCCGGCCCGTCAGCTCCTACAATGAGCAGTTCTTC. The chain employs TRBV4-3 and TRBJ2-1, with unresolved D. The CDR3 is 17 amino acids. V was pared by 4 bases and J by 0 bases, with 16 bases between. The germline V gene has CDR1 LGHNA and CDR2 YSLEER.